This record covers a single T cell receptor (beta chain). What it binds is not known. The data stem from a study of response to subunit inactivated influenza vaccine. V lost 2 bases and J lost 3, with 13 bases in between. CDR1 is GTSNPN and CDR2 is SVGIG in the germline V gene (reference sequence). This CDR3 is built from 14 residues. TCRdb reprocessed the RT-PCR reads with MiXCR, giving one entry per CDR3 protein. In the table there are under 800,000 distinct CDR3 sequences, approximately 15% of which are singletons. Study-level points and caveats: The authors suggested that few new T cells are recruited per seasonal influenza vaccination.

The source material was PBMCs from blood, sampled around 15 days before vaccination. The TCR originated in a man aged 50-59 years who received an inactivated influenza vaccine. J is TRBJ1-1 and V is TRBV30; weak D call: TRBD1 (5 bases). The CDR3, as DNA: TGTGCCTGGAGTTTTGGATCGGGGGACACTGAAGCTTTCTTT. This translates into CAWSFGSGDTEAFF.